The 3 T cell receptor beta chains presented below share a single source sample, sequenced in a study of T cells in Graves' hyperthyroidism and ophthalmopathy. TCR beta CDR3 regions were amplified from RNA. RT-PCR in the first round (using the HTBI primer set) targeted the TCR CDR3. TCRdb re-derived calls from the multiplex PCR reads in MiXCR, one entry per CDR3 protein. The sample contains around 600,000 distinct CDR3 sequences, 14% of which appear only once. Sequenced: blood. The receptors stem from a woman aged 18-29 years with Graves' ophthalmopathy.

In its sample, this clonotype was seen many times. This chain connects TRBV28 to TRBJ2-1; 8 bases map to TRBD2. Trimming removed 4 bases from V and 7 bases from J; junction bases left unmatched: 6. From germline, CDR1 is MDHEN and CDR2 SYDVKM. The CDR3 has 14 residues. The CDR3 DNA sequence: TGTGCCAGCAGTTATCTTAGCGGGACTAATGAGCAGTTCTTC. Its translation: CASSYLSGTNEQFF. Together with reference TRBV28 and TRBJ2-1, the CDR3 gives the full variable domain: DVKVTQSSRYLVKRTGEKVFLECVQDMDHENMFWYRQDPGLGLRLIYFSYDVKMKEKGDIPEGYSVSREKKERFSLILESASTNQTSMYLCASSYLSGTNEQFFGPGTRLTVL.

About this clonotype itself: Germline is not matched at one junction end, which may reflect a read error. The chain links TRBV10-3 to TRBJ1-1; D call uncertain. The germline gives CDR1 ENHRY, CDR2 SYGVKD. CDR3 length: 15 residues. The CDR3 sequence: CAISEAGRGNTKAFF. Written as DNA, the CDR3 is TGTGCCATCAGTGAGGCCGGGCGAGGGAACACTAAAGCTTTCTTT.

Many counts were recorded for this clonotype. The genes are TRBV6-1 and TRBJ1-4; TRBD1 might be the D (5 bases). CDR3 size: 16 residues. Per the germline V gene, CDR1 is MNHNS and CDR2 is SASEGT. The V end lost 7 bases, the J end lost 5 bases, and 20 bases lay between the germline ends. CDR3 sequence reads: CASTTRNRSLNEKLFF. Here the CDR3 DNA reads TGTGCCAGCACTACCCGCAACAGGAGCCTCAATGAAAAACTGTTTTTT.